This T cell receptor beta chain was recovered during a study of T cell responses to AZD1222 COVID-19 vaccine. Study-wide points: Among the donors, most were white British and more were female, and clonal diversity was possibly underestimated.

As concerns this clone: Antigen: not known.

V was pared by 8 bases and J by 0 bases, with 14 bases between. The germline gives CDR1 MNHEY, CDR2 SVGAGI. The CDR3 contains 15 residues. Method: immunoSEQ multiplex PCR; TCRdb's copy keeps in-frame clones and lacks some. The sample records more than 85,000 clones, around 73% being singletons. The sample here was peripheral blood, taken on day 0 of AZD1222 vaccination. The rearrangement uses TRBV6-5 and TRBJ1-5, with D unresolved. The TCR was taken from an adult in good health. CDR3 in DNA: TGTGCCAGCTGCCCTAGGGATTATAGCAATCAGCCCCAGCATTTT. Encoded protein: CASCPRDYSNQPQHF.